The 20 T cell receptor beta chains reported below all come from one sample, sequenced in a study of control samples from healthy donors and cancer patients. Sequenced by immunoSEQ multiplex PCR; TCRdb stores in-frame clones only, minus some. The sample carries 150,000 or so clones, about 86% recorded once. Sequencing input: blood. These receptors all come from a man aged 18 to 30 in good health.

The chain uses TRBV10-3 and TRBJ1-1; 7 positions agree with TRBD1. CDR1 and CDR2 (germline): ENHRY, SYGVKD. With V trimmed by 3 bases and J by 0 bases, 4 bases remained unmatched. The CDR3 loop spans 15 amino acids. CDR3 nucleotide sequence: TGTGCCATCAGTGATTCGGGACAGATGAACACTGAAGCTTTCTTT. Protein: CAISDSGQMNTEAFF.

This clone has a count of ten or more. The chain uses TRBV4-1 and TRBJ2-1; D is unresolved. Per the germline V gene, CDR1 is MGHRA and CDR2 is YSYEKL. This CDR3 contains 14 residues. V lost 0 bases and J 5 bases, leaving 8 bases between the germline ends. The CDR3: CASSQEPANNEQFF. In DNA form, the CDR3 reads TGCGCCAGCAGCCAAGAACCAGCCAACAATGAGCAGTTCTTC.

The DNA of the CDR3 is TGCGCCAGCAGGGGGCGGGGGGGCCCCTACGAGCAGTACTTC. As protein: CASRGRGGPYEQYF. The genes are TRBV5-1 and TRBJ2-7; 9 bases fit TRBD2. In germline, CDR1 is SGHRS, CDR2 YFSETQ. V dropped 5 bases and J dropped 2; count of bases not matched to a gene: 5. The CDR3 covers 14 residues.

The chain combines TRBV4-3 with TRBJ1-6; 9 positions agree with TRBD1. V was pared by 4 bases and J by 9 bases, with 4 bases of the junction left unmatched. The CDR3 totals 14 residues. Germline V gene sequence: CDR1 LGHNA, CDR2 YSLEER. The CDR3: CASSRDRESSPLHF. For the CDR3, the DNA is TGCGCCAGCAGCCGGGACAGGGAAAGTTCACCCCTCCACTTT.

The V call is TRBV15, the J call TRBJ2-5; possible D gene TRBD2, 5 bases. Germline CDR1 LNHNV, CDR2 YYDKDF (reference sequence). V dropped 0 bases and J dropped 1 base, with 15 bases sitting between them. The CDR3 runs 17 residues. The chain's CDR3 is CATSRDDRSGLQETQYF. The DNA for the CDR3 is TGTGCCACCAGCAGAGATGACCGGAGCGGACTCCAAGAGACCCAGTACTTC.

The V and J genes are TRBV5-1 and TRBJ1-6; TRBD1 matches at 8 bases. Germline V gives CDR1 SGHRS, CDR2 YFSETQ. The J segment lost 9 bases and the V segment lost 4 bases, leaving 15 bases of the junction unmatched. The CDR3 contains 17 residues. The CDR3 DNA reads TGCGCCAGCAGCCCTCAAACGGACAGGGTTCAAGGTTCACCCCTCCACTTT. It is translated as CASSPQTDRVQGSPLHF.

The chain combines TRBV5-5 with TRBJ1-1; 8 nucleotides align to TRBD1. CDR1 SGHKS and CDR2 YYEKEE come from the germline V gene (reference sequence). V trimming: 4 bases; J trimming: 10 bases; junction bases outside the gene matches: 6. The CDR3 runs 12 residues. The CDR3 protein is CASSPGQGRAFF. CDR3 DNA sequence: TGTGCCAGCAGCCCCGGACAGGGAAGAGCTTTCTTT.

The table lists this clone with a count of one. The chain employs TRBV28 and TRBJ1-4; D call uncertain. This CDR3 is built from 15 residues. Germline CDR1 and CDR2: MDHEN and SYDVKM. Trimming took 7 bases from V and 0 from J, leaving 12 bases between them. CDR3 nucleotides: TGTGCCAGCACGCCGACCGATGCAACTAATGAAAAACTGTTTTTT. Protein: CASTPTDATNEKLFF. Looking up the rest from reference TRBV28 and TRBJ1-4 gives the full variable domain: DVKVTQSSRYLVKRTGEKVFLECVQDMDHENMFWYRQDPGLGLRLIYFSYDVKMKEKGDIPEGYSVSREKKERFSLILESASTNQTSMYLCASTPTDATNEKLFFGSGTQLSVL.

The chain carries TRBV7-9 and TRBJ2-1; D gene uncertain. The CDR3 consists of 15 residues. CDR1 and CDR2 (germline): SEHNR, FQNEAQ (reference sequence). Between the trimmed V and J ends, which lost 4 bases and 2 bases, there was a span of 12 bases. CDR3 sequence: CASSSTGLTYNEQFF. Written as DNA, the CDR3 is TGTGCCAGCAGCTCAACTGGGCTGACCTACAATGAGCAGTTCTTC.

The genes are TRBV20-1 and TRBJ2-3; 7 bases line up with TRBD2. The V segment lost 3 bases and the J segment 2 bases; nucleotides outside the gene matches: 5. CDR1 is DFQATT, CDR2 SNEGSKA, per germline (reference sequence). The CDR3 extends over 14 amino acids. The CDR3 DNA sequence: TGCAGTGCTAGTTTCGGGGGGTACACAGATACGCAGTATTTT. This sequence encodes CSASFGGYTDTQYF.

The J gene is TRBJ2-2, the V gene TRBV2; 10 bases fit TRBD2. From germline, CDR1 is SNHLY and CDR2 FYNNEI. V shed 5 bases, J shed 3 bases, and the junction held 6 bases outside the gene matches. This CDR3 has 16 amino acids. The CDR3 nucleotides read TGTGCCAGCAGTACACTAGCGGGGATCGACACCGGGGAGCTGTTTTTT. This encodes CASSTLAGIDTGELFF.

The genes are TRBV3-1 (or the pseudogene TRBV3-2) and TRBJ2-7, with a weak D call TRBD1 (6 bases). Trimming left V 4 bases short and J 4 bases short, with 14 bases between. Germline-derived CDR1 and CDR2 are LGHDT and YNNKEL (reference sequence). This CDR3 is 14 amino acids long. The CDR3 DNA follows: TGTGCCAGCAGCCCGACCGGGACACAGTACGAGCAGTACTTC. It encodes CASSPTGTQYEQYF.

The V and J genes are TRBV6-1 and TRBJ1-6, with D possibly matching TRBD1 (6 bases). The length of the CDR3 is 17 residues. Trimming removed 1 base from V and 5 bases from J, with 15 bases in between. Per the germline V gene, CDR1 is MNHNS and CDR2 is SASEGT. The CDR3 nucleotides are TGTGCCAGCAGTGAAGAACCGCCGGGGGCCCATAATTCACCCCTCCACTTT. Encoded protein: CASSEEPPGAHNSPLHF.

V and J are TRBV5-1 and TRBJ1-3; possible D gene TRBD1, 6 bases. The CDR3 is made up of 15 amino acids. Trimming took 0 bases from V and 2 from J, leaving 9 bases between them. From germline, CDR1 is SGHRS and CDR2 YFSETQ. For the CDR3, the DNA is TGCGCCAGCAGCTTGGACAGGGCTGCTGGAAACACCATATATTTT. Translating it yields CASSLDRAAGNTIYF. The variable domain in full, completed from reference TRBV5-1 and TRBJ1-3, reads KAGVTQTPRYLIKTRGQQVTLSCSPISGHRSVSWYQQTPGQGLQFLFEYFSETQRNKGNFPGRFSGRQFSNSRSEMNVSTLELGDSALYLCASSLDRAAGNTIYFGEGSWLTVV.

This clone was recorded once. V usage is TRBV7-2 and J usage is TRBJ1-2; no clear D gene. The germline V gene has CDR1 SGHTA and CDR2 FQGNSA. The CDR3 runs 18 residues. Trimming took 6 bases from V and 5 from J, leaving 28 bases between them. The CDR3 reads CASSSRGDGVFKEYGYTF. CDR3 coding DNA: TGTGCCAGCAGTTCGCGGGGAGACGGAGTCTTCAAAGAATATGGCTACACCTTC.

With respect to this clone: Compared with germline, one end of the junction differs, possibly owing to a read error. The chain uses TRBV2 and TRBJ2-7; maybe TRBD2 (6 bases). Germline V gene data show CDR1 as SNHLY and CDR2 as FYNNEI. The CDR3 runs 14 residues. The CDR3 loop reads CTSSRPGRRGEQYF. CDR3 DNA sequence: TGTACCAGCAGCAGGCCGGGACGGAGGGGCGAGCAGTACTTC.

V gene TRBV5-1 combines with J gene TRBJ2-3; D is perhaps TRBD2 (6 bases). Germline V gene lookup returns CDR1 SGHRS and CDR2 YFSETQ. The V end was cut by 3 bases, the J end by 3 bases, with 11 bases between. The CDR3 totals 14 residues. The CDR3 sequence: CASSSRLVTDTQYF. The CDR3 region has the DNA TGCGCCAGCAGCTCTAGACTAGTGACAGATACGCAGTATTTT.

The V gene is TRBV5-7, the J gene TRBJ2-7; perhaps TRBD1 as D (5 bases). TRBV5-7 is classed as an ORF, of uncertain function. Trimming took off 1 base at V and 0 bases at J, with 11 bases between the two ends. The CDR3 runs 15 residues. CDR3 sequence: CASSLIGDSSYEQYF. The CDR3 coding sequence is TGTGCCAGCAGCTTGATAGGGGATTCCTCCTACGAGCAGTACTTC.

The chain uses TRBV7-2 and TRBJ2-1; 14 positions match TRBD2. Germline V gene lookup returns CDR1 SGHTA and CDR2 FQGNSA. The CDR3 runs to 16 residues. Germline trimming cut 1 base from V and 8 bases from J; bases unmatched to any gene: 4. The CDR3 DNA reads as TGTGCCAGCAGCTTAGTTGGGACTAGCGGGGGCGATGAGCAGTTCTTC. This sequence encodes CASSLVGTSGGDEQFF.

J is TRBJ2-2 and V is TRBV28, with D maybe TRBD1 (5 bases). This CDR3 has 15 residues. Germline CDR1 is MDHEN and CDR2 is SYDVKM. V gave up 6 bases and J gave up 3 bases, with 14 bases separating them. CDR3: CASSTAGYDTGELFF. The CDR3 DNA reads as TGTGCCAGCAGCACCGCAGGGTATGACACCGGGGAGCTGTTTTTT.